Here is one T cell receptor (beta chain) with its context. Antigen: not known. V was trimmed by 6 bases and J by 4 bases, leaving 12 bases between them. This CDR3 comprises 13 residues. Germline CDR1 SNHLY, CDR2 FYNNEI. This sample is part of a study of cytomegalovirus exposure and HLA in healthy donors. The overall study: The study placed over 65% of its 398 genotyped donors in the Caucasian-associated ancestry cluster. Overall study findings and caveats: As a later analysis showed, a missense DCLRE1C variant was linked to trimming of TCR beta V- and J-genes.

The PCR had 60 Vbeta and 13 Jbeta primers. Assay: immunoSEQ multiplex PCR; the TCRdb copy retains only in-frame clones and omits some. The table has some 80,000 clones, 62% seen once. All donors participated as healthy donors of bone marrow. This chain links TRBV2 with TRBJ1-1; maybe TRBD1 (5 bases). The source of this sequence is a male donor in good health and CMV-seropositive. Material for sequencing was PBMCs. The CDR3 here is CASSPDRATEAFF. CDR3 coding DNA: TGTGCCAGCAGCCCCGACAGAGCCACTGAAGCTTTCTTT.